A selection of T cell receptor beta chains follows, all from one sample in a study of neurological immune-mediated disorders. Via MiXCR, TCRdb re-called the 5' RACE reads, giving one row per CDR3 protein. The data hold approximately 130,000 distinct CDR3 sequences, with roughly 3.2% observed a single time. Sequencing was done on a sample of PBMCs. Receptor source: a woman under 40 with multiple sclerosis. CDR3s include the opening cysteine and the closing phenylalanine or tryptophan. Each record gives: D gene, V gene, clone size, J gene, CDR3 DNA, CDR3 protein. A D gene is named only where the DNA matches it firmly. Only some rows state a clone size, as once, few, many or a class for expanded clones.

d_gene: TRBD1; v_gene: TRBV19; abundance: many; j_gene: TRBJ1-2; CDR3nt: TGTGCCAGTAGGGGGACAGGGCCTCGTTTTTTACGTGGCTACACCTTC; CDR3aa: CASRGTGPRFLRGYTF
d_gene: .; v_gene: TRBV20-1; abundance: many; j_gene: TRBJ2-1; CDR3nt: TGCAGTGCTAGAGAAGCTTCCTACAATGAGCAGTTCTTC; CDR3aa: CSAREASYNEQFF
d_gene: .; v_gene: TRBV21-1; abundance: .; j_gene: TRBJ2-7; CDR3nt: TGTGCCAGCAGCAAAGGTCAACCCTACGAGCAGTACTTC; CDR3aa: CASSKGQPYEQYF
d_gene: .; v_gene: TRBV12-5; abundance: few; j_gene: TRBJ2-2; CDR3nt: TGTGCTAGTGGACCTCAGGGTTATGGCGGGGAGCTGTTTTTT; CDR3aa: CASGPQGYGGELFF
d_gene: .; v_gene: TRBV7-9; abundance: many; j_gene: TRBJ2-7; CDR3nt: TGTGCCAGCAGCCCCGAATTCTCCGAGCAGTACTTC; CDR3aa: CASSPEFSEQYF
d_gene: .; v_gene: TRBV2; abundance: many; j_gene: TRBJ2-1; CDR3nt: TGTGCCAGCAATGGTCAGGGGGGGAACAATGAGCAGTTCTTC; CDR3aa: CASNGQGGNNEQFF
d_gene: TRBD1; v_gene: TRBV11-2; abundance: many; j_gene: TRBJ2-3; CDR3nt: TGTGCCAGCAGCCCCCACGGGACAGGTTCAGATACGCAGTATTTT; CDR3aa: CASSPHGTGSDTQYF
d_gene: .; v_gene: TRBV9; abundance: many; j_gene: TRBJ2-5; CDR3nt: TGTGCCAGCAGCGTAGCGGAAAGGGAGGAAGAGACCCAGTACTTC; CDR3aa: CASSVAEREEETQYF
d_gene: TRBD1; v_gene: TRBV10-2; abundance: many; j_gene: TRBJ1-5; CDR3nt: TGCGCCAGCAGTGAGGGACAGGTATACAATCAGCCCCAGCATTTT; CDR3aa: CASSEGQVYNQPQHF
d_gene: .; v_gene: TRBV9; abundance: many; j_gene: TRBJ1-6; CDR3nt: TGTGCCAATCCGGACGGCCCAAATTCACCCCTCCACTTT; CDR3aa: CANPDGPNSPLHF
d_gene: TRBD1; v_gene: TRBV6-6; abundance: many; j_gene: TRBJ1-1; CDR3nt: TGTGCCAGCAGTTACGACAGGGTTAACACTGAAGCTTTCTTT; CDR3aa: CASSYDRVNTEAFF
d_gene: .; v_gene: TRBV20-1; abundance: many; j_gene: TRBJ2-3; CDR3nt: TGCAGTGCTAGAGACGAAATTCATACGCAGTATTTT; CDR3aa: CSARDEIHTQYF
d_gene: .; v_gene: TRBV12-3/TRBV12-4; abundance: many; j_gene: TRBJ1-3; CDR3nt: TGTGCCAGCAGTTCCTACGGGGACGGAAACACCATATATTTT; CDR3aa: CASSSYGDGNTIYF
d_gene: .; v_gene: TRBV18; abundance: few; j_gene: TRBJ2-7; CDR3nt: TGTGCCAGCTCACCACAGTCCTGGAGCTCCTACGAGCAGTACTTC; CDR3aa: CASSPQSWSSYEQYF
d_gene: TRBD2; v_gene: TRBV12-3/TRBV12-4; abundance: few; j_gene: TRBJ2-5; CDR3nt: TGTGCCAGCACCAATCTACTAGCGGGAGTATCCCTAGAGACCCAGTACTTC; CDR3aa: CASTNLLAGVSLETQYF
d_gene: TRBD1; v_gene: TRBV20-1; abundance: many; j_gene: TRBJ2-7; CDR3nt: TGCAGTGCTAGAGCCCCGGGACAGGGACCTTACGAGCAGTACTTC; CDR3aa: CSARAPGQGPYEQYF
d_gene: .; v_gene: TRBV4-1; abundance: many; j_gene: TRBJ2-2; CDR3nt: TGCGCCAGCAGCCAAGATCCGAAGGGAATCTGGGAGCTGTTTTTT; CDR3aa: CASSQDPKGIWELFF
d_gene: .; v_gene: TRBV20-1; abundance: many; j_gene: TRBJ2-7; CDR3nt: TGCAGTGCGCGCAATAGTCTCGGATACTACGAGCAGTACTTC; CDR3aa: CSARNSLGYYEQYF
d_gene: .; v_gene: TRBV25-1; abundance: many; j_gene: TRBJ2-3; CDR3nt: TGTGCCAGCAGTGAAGGAGGTGCGGGCACAGATACGCAGTATTTT; CDR3aa: CASSEGGAGTDTQYF
d_gene: .; v_gene: TRBV3-1; abundance: many; j_gene: TRBJ2-2; CDR3nt: TGTGCCAGCAGCCTCTTGATCGCCGGGGAGCTGTTTTTT; CDR3aa: CASSLLIAGELFF
d_gene: TRBD1; v_gene: TRBV12-3/TRBV12-4; abundance: many; j_gene: TRBJ2-3; CDR3nt: TGTGCCAGCAGTGACGCCGGACAGGGTATAGGGACAGATACGCAGTATTTT; CDR3aa: CASSDAGQGIGTDTQYF
d_gene: .; v_gene: TRBV12-3/TRBV12-4; abundance: many; j_gene: TRBJ2-5; CDR3nt: TGTGCCAGCAGTTTTTCCTTCCAAGAGACCCAGTACTTC; CDR3aa: CASSFSFQETQYF
d_gene: TRBD2; v_gene: TRBV20-1; abundance: many; j_gene: TRBJ2-1; CDR3nt: TGCAGTGCTAGTGATGTGGGCCTGGCGGGGGGCCCGAAAATGGATGAGCAGTTCTTC; CDR3aa: CSASDVGLAGGPKMDEQFF
d_gene: TRBD1; v_gene: TRBV5-6; abundance: few; j_gene: TRBJ2-2; CDR3nt: TGTGCCAGCACCTCCCAGCTTACAGGGGCCTTCACCGGGGAGCTGTTTTTT; CDR3aa: CASTSQLTGAFTGELFF
d_gene: TRBD1; v_gene: TRBV7-2; abundance: many; j_gene: TRBJ1-3; CDR3nt: TGTGCCAGCAGCTTAACGGGACAGGGAGTCCACACCATATATTTT; CDR3aa: CASSLTGQGVHTIYF
d_gene: .; v_gene: TRBV12-3/TRBV12-4; abundance: many; j_gene: TRBJ2-1; CDR3nt: TGTGCCAGCAGTTTACAGGGTGCGAATGAGCAGTTCTTC; CDR3aa: CASSLQGANEQFF
d_gene: .; v_gene: TRBV7-9; abundance: many; j_gene: TRBJ2-7; CDR3nt: TGTGCCAGCAGCTTTTCGGGCGGCGGCTACGAGCAGTACTTC; CDR3aa: CASSFSGGGYEQYF
d_gene: TRBD2; v_gene: TRBV14; abundance: few; j_gene: TRBJ2-2; CDR3nt: TGTGCCAGCAGCCACCGCGGGGGGCTACGCGCCGGGGAGCTGTTTTTT; CDR3aa: CASSHRGGLRAGELFF
d_gene: TRBD2; v_gene: TRBV20-1; abundance: many; j_gene: TRBJ2-7; CDR3nt: TGCAGTGCAGAGCCTAGCGGGTCCGCCTCCTACGAGCAGTACTTC; CDR3aa: CSAEPSGSASYEQYF
d_gene: .; v_gene: TRBV7-6; abundance: many; j_gene: TRBJ1-2; CDR3nt: TGTGCCAGCAGCTTAACTCCTAAGACAGCTAACTATGGCTACACCTTC; CDR3aa: CASSLTPKTANYGYTF
d_gene: TRBD2; v_gene: TRBV12-3/TRBV12-4; abundance: many; j_gene: TRBJ2-1; CDR3nt: TGTGCCAGCAGGGAGACTAGCGGGGGGGACTACACCCTGAACAATGAGCAGTTCTTC; CDR3aa: CASRETSGGDYTLNNEQFF
d_gene: .; v_gene: TRBV20-1; abundance: many; j_gene: TRBJ1-1; CDR3nt: TGCAGTGCGACACAGACGGGTAACACTGAAGCTTTCTTT; CDR3aa: CSATQTGNTEAFF
d_gene: TRBD2; v_gene: TRBV5-1; abundance: many; j_gene: TRBJ2-1; CDR3nt: TGCGCCAGCAGCTTAGCGGGGAATTACAATGAGCAGTTCTTC; CDR3aa: CASSLAGNYNEQFF
d_gene: TRBD1; v_gene: TRBV15; abundance: many; j_gene: TRBJ2-5; CDR3nt: TGTGCCACCAGCAGAGAGTTTCTTTTCGGGACAGAAGAGACCCAGTACTTC; CDR3aa: CATSREFLFGTEETQYF
d_gene: .; v_gene: TRBV4-3; abundance: .; j_gene: TRBJ1-1; CDR3nt: TGCGCCAGCACCTGGGGCGCAGATGGAGGCACTGAAGCTTTCTTT; CDR3aa: CASTWGADGGTEAFF
d_gene: TRBD1; v_gene: TRBV5-1; abundance: many; j_gene: TRBJ2-7; CDR3nt: TGCGCCAGCAGCTTGGCCGGACAGGACTACGAGCAGTACTTC; CDR3aa: CASSLAGQDYEQYF
d_gene: TRBD1; v_gene: TRBV7-6; abundance: many; j_gene: TRBJ2-5; CDR3nt: TGTGCCAGCAGCTTAGCGGCCAGGGGGCCCCAAGAGACCCAGTACTTC; CDR3aa: CASSLAARGPQETQYF
d_gene: TRBD1; v_gene: TRBV6-2/TRBV6-3; abundance: many; j_gene: TRBJ2-1; CDR3nt: TGTGCCAGCAGTTACAAGGGGGCATTGGCCAATGAGCAGTTCTTC; CDR3aa: CASSYKGALANEQFF
d_gene: .; v_gene: TRBV6-6; abundance: many; j_gene: TRBJ1-1; CDR3nt: TGTGCCAGCCTCCCCCCGAGCGGCACTGAAGCTTTCTTT; CDR3aa: CASLPPSGTEAFF
d_gene: .; v_gene: TRBV6-5; abundance: many; j_gene: TRBJ2-2; CDR3nt: TGTGCCAGCAGTTATGCCGGGGGCCGAATATCTAACACCGGGGAGCTGTTTTTT; CDR3aa: CASSYAGGRISNTGELFF
d_gene: .; v_gene: TRBV12-3/TRBV12-4; abundance: many; j_gene: TRBJ2-5; CDR3nt: TGTGCCAGCAGTTTAGTCCCGGGGGAGTCGAAGACCCAGTACTTC; CDR3aa: CASSLVPGESKTQYF
d_gene: TRBD1; v_gene: TRBV20-1; abundance: many; j_gene: TRBJ2-7; CDR3nt: TGCAGTGCTAGGGGAGACAGGGTTCCTTCCTACGAGCAGTACTTC; CDR3aa: CSARGDRVPSYEQYF
d_gene: TRBD2; v_gene: TRBV12-5; abundance: few; j_gene: TRBJ2-4; CDR3nt: TGTGCTAGTGGTTCTACGTTTAGCGGGGGGGCCATTCAAAGTCGCGATCTAGCCAAAAACATTCAGTACTTC; CDR3aa: CASGSTFSGGAIQSRDLAKNIQYF
d_gene: .; v_gene: TRBV7-6; abundance: many; j_gene: TRBJ2-2; CDR3nt: TGTGCCAGCAGCTTAATCTGGACGAACACCGGGGAGCTGTTTTTT; CDR3aa: CASSLIWTNTGELFF
d_gene: .; v_gene: TRBV9; abundance: many; j_gene: TRBJ1-2; CDR3nt: TGTGCCAGCGGTCCCCCTGAGGGCTACACCTTC; CDR3aa: CASGPPEGYTF
d_gene: .; v_gene: TRBV30; abundance: .; j_gene: TRBJ2-7; CDR3nt: TGTGCCTGGAGTCTAGGGGGCGAGCAGTACTTC; CDR3aa: CAWSLGGEQYF
d_gene: TRBD2; v_gene: TRBV20-1; abundance: many; j_gene: TRBJ2-5; CDR3nt: TGCAGTGCTAGTAGGCGGGAGAGGGGAGAGACCCAGTACTTC; CDR3aa: CSASRRERGETQYF
d_gene: .; v_gene: TRBV27; abundance: many; j_gene: TRBJ2-7; CDR3nt: TGTGCCAGCAAGGGCGGCAGGGGATACGAGCAGTACTTC; CDR3aa: CASKGGRGYEQYF